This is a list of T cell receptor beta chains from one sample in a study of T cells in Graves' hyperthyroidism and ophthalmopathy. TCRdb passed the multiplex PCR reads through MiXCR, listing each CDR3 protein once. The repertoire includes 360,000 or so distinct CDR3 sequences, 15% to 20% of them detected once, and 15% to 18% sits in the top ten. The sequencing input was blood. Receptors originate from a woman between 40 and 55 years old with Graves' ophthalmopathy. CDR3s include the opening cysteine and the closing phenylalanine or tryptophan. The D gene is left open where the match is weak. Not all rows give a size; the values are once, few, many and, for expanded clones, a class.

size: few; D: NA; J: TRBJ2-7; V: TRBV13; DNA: TGTGCCAGCAGTCCATCTTTGCGGGGCTATTCCTACGAGCAGTACTTC; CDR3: CASSPSLRGYSYEQYF
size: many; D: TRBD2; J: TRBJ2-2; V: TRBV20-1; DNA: TGCAGTGCTAGAAAAGCGGGAGCTTGGACCGGGGAGCTGTTTTTT; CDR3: CSARKAGAWTGELFF
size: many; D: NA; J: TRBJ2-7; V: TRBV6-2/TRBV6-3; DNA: TGTGCCAGCATGGGGGCTAGCGTCTACGAGCAGTACTTC; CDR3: CASMGASVYEQYF
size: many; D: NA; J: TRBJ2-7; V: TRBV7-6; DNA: TGTGCCAGCAGCTTACATTCTGTGTCACTGCGCGAGCAGTACTTC; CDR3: CASSLHSVSLREQYF
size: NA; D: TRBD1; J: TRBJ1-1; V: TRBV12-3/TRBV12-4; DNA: TGTGCCAGCAGTTTACTAGACAGGGCTGGTGAAGCTTTCTTT; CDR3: CASSLLDRAGEAFF
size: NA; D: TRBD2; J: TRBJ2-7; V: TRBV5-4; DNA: TGTGCCAGCAGCTCAGCGGGAGGGTACGAGCAGTACTTC; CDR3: CASSSAGGYEQYF
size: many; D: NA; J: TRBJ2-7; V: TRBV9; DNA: TGTGCCAGCAGCGCCCAAGGGGCTCACGGTCTCCACGAGCAGTACTTC; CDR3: CASSAQGAHGLHEQYF
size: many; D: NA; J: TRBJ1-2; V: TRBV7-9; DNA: TGTGCCAGCAGCTTAGGTCCGGACACTGCTAACTATGGCTACACCTTC; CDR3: CASSLGPDTANYGYTF
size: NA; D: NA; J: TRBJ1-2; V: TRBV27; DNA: TGTGCCAGCAGTTTATGGAGTGACTATGGCTACACCTTC; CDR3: CASSLWSDYGYTF
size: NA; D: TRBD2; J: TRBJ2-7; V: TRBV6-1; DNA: TGTGCCAGCAATGGGAGGACTAGCGGGACTAGCTCCTACGAGCAGTACTTC; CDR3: CASNGRTSGTSSYEQYF
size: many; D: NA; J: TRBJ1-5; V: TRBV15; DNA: TGTGCCACCAGCAGTTCTGGGATTCAGCCCCAGCATTTT; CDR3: CATSSSGIQPQHF
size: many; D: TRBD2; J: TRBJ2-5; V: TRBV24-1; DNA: TGTGCCACCAGAACACTAGCGGGCCAAGAGACCCAGTACTTC; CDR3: CATRTLAGQETQYF
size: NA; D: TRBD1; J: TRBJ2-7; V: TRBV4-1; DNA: TGCGCCAGCAGCGAAGTCCCGGGACAGGGGCACGAGCAGTACTTC; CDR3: CASSEVPGQGHEQYF
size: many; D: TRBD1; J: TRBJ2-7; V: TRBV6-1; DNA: TGTGCCAGCAGGGGACAGGGGGACCCCTACGAGCAGTACTTC; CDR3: CASRGQGDPYEQYF
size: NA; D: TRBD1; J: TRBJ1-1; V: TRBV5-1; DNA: TGCGCCAGCAGCGTGGGACAGGGGTATGAAGCTCTCTTT; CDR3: CASSVGQGYEALF
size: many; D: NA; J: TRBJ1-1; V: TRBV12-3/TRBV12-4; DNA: TGTGCCAGCAGTTTTTTTGGGGGGAACACTGAAGCTTTCTTT; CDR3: CASSFFGGNTEAFF
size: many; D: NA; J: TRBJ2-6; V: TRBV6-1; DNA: TGTGCCAGCAGTGAGGACCCGGTCGGGGCCAACGTCCTGACTTTC; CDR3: CASSEDPVGANVLTF
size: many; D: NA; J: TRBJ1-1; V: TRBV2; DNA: TGTGCCAGCGCCCAGAGGGCTGAAGCTTTCTTT; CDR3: CASAQRAEAFF
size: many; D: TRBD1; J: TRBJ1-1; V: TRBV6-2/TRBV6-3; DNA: TGTGCCAGCAGTTACCCAGGGGGTGTCACTGAAGCTTTCTTT; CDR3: CASSYPGGVTEAFF
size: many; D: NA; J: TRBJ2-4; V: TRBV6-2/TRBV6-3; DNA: TGTGCCAGCAGTTATCGGGGGCGCGGAAACATTCAGTACTTC; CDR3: CASSYRGRGNIQYF
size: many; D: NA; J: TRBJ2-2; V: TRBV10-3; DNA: TGTGCCAACCAGGAGGGCCCTCCGAACACCGGGGAGCTGTTTTTT; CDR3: CANQEGPPNTGELFF
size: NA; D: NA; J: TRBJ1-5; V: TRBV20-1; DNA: TGCAGTGCTAGTCAGCGCAATCAGCCCCAGCATTTT; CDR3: CSASQRNQPQHF
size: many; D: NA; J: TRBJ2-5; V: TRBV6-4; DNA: TGTGCCAGCAGTGACAAGGGTGGGGGAATGGAGACCCAGTACTTC; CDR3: CASSDKGGGMETQYF
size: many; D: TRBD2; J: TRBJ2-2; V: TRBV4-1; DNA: TGCGCCAGCAGCCAAGATAGGACGGCCGGGACTAGCGGGCCCGGGGAGCTGTTTTTT; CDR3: CASSQDRTAGTSGPGELFF
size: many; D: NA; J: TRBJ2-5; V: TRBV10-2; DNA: TGCGCCAGCACCCCAGGAGCAGGCCGTCCACGGGAGACCCAGTACTTC; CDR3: CASTPGAGRPRETQYF
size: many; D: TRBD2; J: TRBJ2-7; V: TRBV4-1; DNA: TGCGCCAGCAGCGCCACTTTACTAGCGGGACTCTACGAGCAGTACTTC; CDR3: CASSATLLAGLYEQYF
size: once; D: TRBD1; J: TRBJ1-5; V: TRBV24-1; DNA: TGTGCCACCAGTGATTCCCGGGACAGGGAGTCTAGTCAGCCCCAGCATTTT; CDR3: CATSDSRDRESSQPQHF
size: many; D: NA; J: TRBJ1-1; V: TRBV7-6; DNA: TGTGCCAGCAGCTTGGCGAGGGACATGAACACTGAAGCTTTCTTT; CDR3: CASSLARDMNTEAFF
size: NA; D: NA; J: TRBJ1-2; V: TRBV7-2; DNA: TGTGCCAGCAGCTTCACTGACGGGGGCTACACCTTC; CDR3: CASSFTDGGYTF
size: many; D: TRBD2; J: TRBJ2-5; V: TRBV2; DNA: TGTGCCAGCAGGCCGGGACTAGCGGGAGAAGTAGAGACCCAGTACTTC; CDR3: CASRPGLAGEVETQYF
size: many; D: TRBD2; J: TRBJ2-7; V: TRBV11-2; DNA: TGTGCCAGCAGCTTAGTAGACTGGCGGGAGGAGGACGAGCAGTACTTC; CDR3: CASSLVDWREEDEQYF
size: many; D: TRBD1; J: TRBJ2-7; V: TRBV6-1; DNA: TGTGCCAGCAGTAAGACAGGGGGAATCTACGAGCAGTACTTC; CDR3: CASSKTGGIYEQYF
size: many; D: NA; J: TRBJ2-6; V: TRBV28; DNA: TGTGCCAGCAAATCCTACTTAATCTCTGGGGCCAACGTCCTGACTTTC; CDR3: CASKSYLISGANVLTF
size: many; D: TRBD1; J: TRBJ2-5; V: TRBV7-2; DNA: TGTGCCAGCAGGCAGACAGGGGACGGGACCCAGTACTTC; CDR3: CASRQTGDGTQYF
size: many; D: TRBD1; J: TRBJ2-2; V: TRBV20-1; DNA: TGCAGTGCTAGAACAGGGGCGAACACCGGGGAGCTGTTTTTT; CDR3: CSARTGANTGELFF
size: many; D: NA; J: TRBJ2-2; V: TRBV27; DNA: TGTGCCAGCAGTTTACTGGACAGGAACACCGGGGAGCTGTTTTTT; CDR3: CASSLLDRNTGELFF
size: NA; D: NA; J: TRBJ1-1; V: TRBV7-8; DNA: TGTGCCAGCAGCCTCGCCGGGACGGCCTTGAACACTGAAGCTTTCTTT; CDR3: CASSLAGTALNTEAFF
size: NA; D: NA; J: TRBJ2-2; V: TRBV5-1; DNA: TGCGCCAGCAGCTTGGGGCTTTCGAACACCGGGGAGCTGTTTTTT; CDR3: CASSLGLSNTGELFF
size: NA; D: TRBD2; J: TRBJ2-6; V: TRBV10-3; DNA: TGTGCCAGCAGTGAGTCGGCCCCGGGACTAGCGGGAAACTCTGGGGCCAACGTCCTGACTTTC; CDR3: CASSESAPGLAGNSGANVLTF
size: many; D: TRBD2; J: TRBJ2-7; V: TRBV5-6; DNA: TGTGCCAGCAGCTCACTGGGACTAGCGAGCTACGAGCAGTACTTC; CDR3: CASSSLGLASYEQYF
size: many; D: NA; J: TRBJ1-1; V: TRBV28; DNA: TGTGCCAGCAGTTTGACTCAGGGGAACACTGAAGCTTTCTTT; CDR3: CASSLTQGNTEAFF
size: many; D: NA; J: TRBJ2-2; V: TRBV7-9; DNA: TGTGCCAGCAGCCAGGGGCTAGCGAACACCGGGGAGCTGTTTTTT; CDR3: CASSQGLANTGELFF
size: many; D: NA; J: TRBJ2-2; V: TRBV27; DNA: TGTGCCAGCAGTTTACATGAGGCCCCCGGGGAGCTGTTTTTT; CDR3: CASSLHEAPGELFF
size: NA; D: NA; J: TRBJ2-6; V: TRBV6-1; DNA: TGTGCCAGCAGGGGAGCGGGACAGCCATCTACTGGGGCCAACGTCCTGACTTTC; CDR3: CASRGAGQPSTGANVLTF
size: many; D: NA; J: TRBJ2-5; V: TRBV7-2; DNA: TGTGCCAGCAGCTTAGGGGGAAAGAGGGTAGAGACCCAGTACTTC; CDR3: CASSLGGKRVETQYF
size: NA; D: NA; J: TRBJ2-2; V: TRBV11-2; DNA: TGTGCCAGCACTCTTTACGGGGGTGGGTCGGGACTCCCGCCCGGGGAGCTGTTTTTT; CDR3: CASTLYGGGSGLPPGELFF
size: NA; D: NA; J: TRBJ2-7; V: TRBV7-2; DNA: TGTGCCAGCACCCTAAGTCCCGGACCGCCCTACGAGCAGTACTTC; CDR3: CASTLSPGPPYEQYF
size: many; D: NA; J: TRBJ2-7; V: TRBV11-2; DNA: TGTGCCAGCAGCTTAGTGAGGGGACCCTACGAGCAGTACTTC; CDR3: CASSLVRGPYEQYF
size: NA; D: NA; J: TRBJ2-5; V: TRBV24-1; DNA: TGTGCCACCGGACTCGGGGGAACCTACCAAGAGACCCAGTACTTC; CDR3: CATGLGGTYQETQYF
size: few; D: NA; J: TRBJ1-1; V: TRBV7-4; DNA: TGTGCCAGCAGCTCTTTCTTTAATTGGCAGGCCCACACTGAAGCTTTCTTT; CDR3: CASSSFFNWQAHTEAFF
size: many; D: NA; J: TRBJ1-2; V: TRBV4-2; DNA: TGTGCCAGCAGCCATGAGGGCCGCTATGGCTACACCTTC; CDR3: CASSHEGRYGYTF
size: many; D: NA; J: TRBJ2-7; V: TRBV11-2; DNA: TGTGCCAGCAGCTCTGGGACAACTGGTGTCGAGCAGTACTTC; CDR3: CASSSGTTGVEQYF
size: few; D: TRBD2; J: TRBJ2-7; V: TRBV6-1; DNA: TGTGCCAGCTCCGATGGCGGGGGAGTCACCTACGAGCAGTACTTC; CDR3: CASSDGGGVTYEQYF
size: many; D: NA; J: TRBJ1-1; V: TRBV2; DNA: TGTGCCAGCAGTAACAGGGCGGTGAACACTGAAGCTTTCTTT; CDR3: CASSNRAVNTEAFF
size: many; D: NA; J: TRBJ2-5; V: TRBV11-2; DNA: TGTGCCAGCAGCCCGACCACGGCACGGGAGACCCAGTACTTC; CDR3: CASSPTTARETQYF